The rows below give T cell receptor beta chains drawn from one sample of a study of blood T cell dynamics during melanoma immunotherapy. Profiled with immunoSEQ multiplex PCR; TCRdb holds only in-frame clones, not every one. The sample lists fewer than 20,000 clones; over 90% were seen once. Sequenced here: effector memory CD8+ T cells from blood, sampled from a patient treated with checkpoint blockade. Receptors originate from a human donor with melanoma. Both conserved end residues are part of each CDR3. Fields, in order: D gene, J gene, V gene, CDR3 DNA, CDR3 protein. The D gene is left open where the match is weak.

.	TRBJ1-3	TRBV27	TGTGCCAGCAGTCCCTGGGGGGCAAGGGCTGGAAACACCATATATTTT	CASSPWGARAGNTIYF
TRBD2	TRBJ2-2	TRBV9	TGTGCCAGCAGCGTAGGGAGCGGGAGGGCGACCGGGGAGCTGTTTTTT	CASSVGSGRATGELFF
TRBD2	TRBJ2-1	TRBV11-2	TGTGCCAGCAGCTTATATACTAGCGGGAGGAGGGGTGAGCAGTTCTTC	CASSLYTSGRRGEQFF
.	TRBJ2-3	TRBV15	TGTGCCACCAGCATCCCACGCGGACGGGAGTCAGATACGCAGTATTTT	CATSIPRGRESDTQYF
TRBD2	TRBJ2-5	TRBV7-6	TGTGCCAGCAGCCTCCTAGCGGGACTAATGATTCAAGAGACCCAGTACTTC	CASSLLAGLMIQETQYF
.	TRBJ2-1	TRBV9	TGTGCCAGCAGCGTAGGGCCTAGGAAGGGCAATGAGCAGTTCTTC	CASSVGPRKGNEQFF
.	TRBJ1-1	TRBV4-2	TGTGCCAGCAGCCAAGATGCGGGTAGAGGGGTTGCTGAAGCTTTCTTT	CASSQDAGRGVAEAFF
.	TRBJ1-1	TRBV15	TGTGCCACCAGCAGAGAGAGGGGATCGAACACTGAAGCTTTCTTT	CATSRERGSNTEAFF
.	TRBJ2-5	TRBV28	TGTGCCAGCAGTTTGTTGTGGAAGACCCAGTACTTC	CASSLLWKTQYF
.	TRBJ2-7	TRBV9	TGTGCCAGCAGCGAGACAGCCTCGGGGGAGCAGTACTTC	CASSETASGEQYF
TRBD1	TRBJ2-7	TRBV13	TGTGCCAGCAGCCCGGCCGGGACAGGGTCCTACGAGCAGTACTTC	CASSPAGTGSYEQYF
TRBD2	TRBJ2-5	TRBV19	TGTGCCAGTAGTATAGATCGGGAGGGCCAGGAGACCCAGTACTTC	CASSIDREGQETQYF
.	TRBJ2-7	TRBV27	TGTGCCAGCAGTTTAGGGCAGGGGAGCAACGAGCAGTACTTC	CASSLGQGSNEQYF
TRBD1	TRBJ1-4	TRBV28	TGTGCCAGCAGTTTACACCGGACAGGGTCGACTAATGAAAAACTGTTTTTT	CASSLHRTGSTNEKLFF
TRBD2	TRBJ2-1	TRBV2	TGTGCCAGCAGTGAATTTGCGGGGGGCCATGAGCAGTTCTTC	CASSEFAGGHEQFF
.	TRBJ2-2	TRBV6-5	TGTGCCAGCAGTTATTCGGATCCCGGGGAGCTGTTTTTT	CASSYSDPGELFF
TRBD2	TRBJ2-1	TRBV2	TGTGCCAGCAGCCGAAGCGGGAGGAATGAGCAGTTCTTC	CASSRSGRNEQFF
.	TRBJ2-4	TRBV2	TGTGCCAGCAGTGCTAAGCTAGCCAAAAACATTCAGTACTTC	CASSAKLAKNIQYF
.	TRBJ2-7	TRBV7-9	TGTGCCAGCAGCTTAGGTCAGGGGGGATTCTACGAGCAGTACTTC	CASSLGQGGFYEQYF
TRBD2	TRBJ2-5	TRBV18	TGTGCCAGCTCCCTCGGGACTAGCGGGAGTTTGGAGACCCAGTACTTC	CASSLGTSGSLETQYF
TRBD1	TRBJ2-3	TRBV2	TGTGCCACCGGGGACAGGGGCAGCACAGATACGCAGTATTTT	CATGDRGSTDTQYF
.	TRBJ2-7	TRBV19	TGTGCCAGCAGTATGCGGCTCCCAGATTACGAGCAGTACTTC	CASSMRLPDYEQYF
.	TRBJ1-1	TRBV10-3	TGTGCCATCAGTGAGGACAGTGAAGCTTTCTTT	CAISEDSEAFF
.	TRBJ2-2	TRBV6-5	TGTGCCAGCAGTCCAGGGGCGGCGGCCGGGGAGCTGTTTTTT	CASSPGAAAGELFF
.	TRBJ2-5	TRBV11-2	TGTGCCAGCAGCTTAGAAATCGGGTTACAAGAGACCCAGTACTTC	CASSLEIGLQETQYF